This record looks at one T cell receptor (beta chain) sequence and its context. The source of the sample is a study of blood T cell repertoires in COVID-19. Study-level information: From the United States, Italy and Spain came samples of acute and convalescent COVID-19. PBMCs, B-cell-depleted T cells, or T cells provided the cDNA or gDNA that made up the material.

In the authors' methods: Using reference gene primer amplification, nucleated cell counts were estimated. Only in-frame clones appear in the TCRdb table, and some are missing; sequencing was by immunoSEQ multiplex PCR. The V and J calls and clone size are taken from that table; D and trimming were inferred from the DNA. The table shows 80,000 to 90,000 clones, with around 88% occurring only once. Losses at the gene ends were 6 bases for V and 4 bases for J; bases not matched to a gene: 8. Germline-derived CDR1 and CDR2 are SQVTM and ANQGSEA. This CDR3 has 13 residues. This TCR was sampled from a man aged 55 to 70 with acute or convalescent COVID-19. The sequenced material came from peripheral blood. The V call is TRBV29-1, the J call TRBJ1-2, with 7 bases identical to TRBD1. The CDR3 nucleotides are TGCAGCGTAATAAACCGGGACAGCTATGGCTACACCTTC. Translation gives CSVINRDSYGYTF.